Shown below are 13 T cell receptor beta chains from a single sample sequenced in a study of cytotoxic CD8 clonotypes in ibrutinib-treated CLL. The assay was immunoSEQ multiplex PCR, and TCRdb's table has in-frame clones only and misses some. The sample contains 60,000 to 65,000 clones, approximately 62% of which appear only once. Sequenced material: PBMCs, taken after 12 months of ibrutinib treatment. These receptors were collected from a human donor with chronic lymphocytic leukemia.

The chain carries TRBV27 and TRBJ1-6; TRBD1 matches 10 bases. The V gene's germline CDR1 is MNHEY and CDR2 SMNVEV (reference sequence). With V trimmed by 4 bases and J by 1 base, 4 bases remained unmatched. The CDR3 contains 17 residues. The CDR3 reads CASSSDRGPSYNSPLHF. CDR3 nucleotides: TGTGCCAGCAGTTCCGACAGGGGGCCATCCTATAATTCACCCCTCCACTTT.

Concerning this clone: This CDR3 is also generated by other DNA sequences in the sample. V gene TRBV2 combines with J gene TRBJ1-4; a possible D gene is TRBD1 (5 bases). V lost 6 bases, J lost 8 bases, and 13 bases lay in between. The length of the CDR3 is 13 residues. Per germline, CDR1 SNHLY and CDR2 FYNNEI. The CDR3 loop is CASSVTGGEKLFF. In DNA, the CDR3 is TGTGCCAGCAGCGTTACTGGGGGAGAAAAACTGTTTTTT.

The chain employs TRBV28 and TRBJ1-1; TRBD1 agrees at 7 bases. V was clipped by 5 bases and J by 5 bases; unmatched bases: 2. Germline lookup yields CDR1 MDHEN and CDR2 SYDVKM. This CDR3 comprises 12 residues. Written as DNA, the CDR3 is TGTGCCAGCAGTAGGGGGCGGACTGAAGCTTTCTTT. The encoded protein is CASSRGRTEAFF.

This clone is labeled medium-sized. The V gene is TRBV12-5, the J gene TRBJ1-5; 7 bases map to TRBD1. CDR1 is LGHNT, CDR2 FRNRAP, per germline. CDR3 length equals 12 residues. J gave up 5 bases and V 8 bases, and 3 bases lay outside the gene matches. This CDR3 reads CASSQGHQPQHF. CDR3 nucleotide sequence: TGTGCTAGTTCACAGGGGCATCAGCCCCAGCATTTT.

This sequence joins TRBV4-1 and TRBJ2-5, with unresolved D. V lost 2 bases to trimming and J lost 5 bases, with 3 bases between them. CDR3 length equals 11 residues. The germline gives CDR1 MGHRA, CDR2 YSYEKL. The CDR3 is CASSQSETQYF. In DNA, the CDR3 is TGCGCCAGCAGCCAATCTGAGACCCAGTACTTC.

This clone came up a few times. The CDR3 loop reads CASSPGHLYEQYF. The DNA of the CDR3 is TGTGCCAGCAGCCCAGGACATCTTTACGAGCAGTACTTC. This chain uses TRBV5-8 with TRBJ2-7; the D gene is possibly TRBD1 (5 bases). The germline CDR1 and CDR2 sequences are SGHTS and YDEGEE. V dropped 4 bases and J dropped 4 bases, with 12 bases sitting between them. CDR3 length: 13 amino acids.

In this sample, this clone turned up once. In DNA form, the CDR3 reads TGTGCCAGCAGGCTAAACTATGGCTACACCTTC. It encodes CASRLNYGYTF. The V and J genes are TRBV28 and TRBJ1-2, with D uncertain. Germline V lookup: CDR1 MDHEN, CDR2 SYDVKM. The CDR3 runs to 11 residues. Between the trimmed V and J ends, which lost 6 bases and 2 bases, there was a span of 4 bases.

This sequence joins TRBV5-1 and TRBJ2-5; 11 bases fit TRBD2. Germline V lookup: CDR1 SGHRS, CDR2 YFSETQ. Trimming cost V 0 bases and J 0 bases; bases outside gene matches: 7. CDR3 length: 18 residues. The CDR3: CASSLESLAGGYQETQYF. The CDR3 DNA reads as TGCGCCAGCAGCTTGGAGTCCCTAGCGGGGGGTTACCAAGAGACCCAGTACTTC.

This clone was counted at least ten times. The chain couples TRBV5-4 to TRBJ2-7, with 9 bases aligning to TRBD1. The CDR3 runs 15 residues. The germline V gene encodes CDR1 SGHNT and CDR2 YYREEE (reference sequence). The J segment lost 5 bases and the V segment lost 2 bases, leaving 8 bases of the junction unmatched. The CDR3 sequence is CASSFPGQGVDEQYF. In nucleotides, the CDR3 is TGTGCCAGCAGCTTTCCGGGACAGGGTGTCGACGAGCAGTACTTC.

The chain is built from TRBV6-5 and TRBJ1-5; 7 nucleotides agree with TRBD1. The CDR3 sequence is 14 residues long. V lost 2 bases to trimming and J lost 2 bases; unmatched junction nucleotides: 0. Germline V gene lookup returns CDR1 MNHEY and CDR2 SVGAGI. As DNA, the CDR3 is TGTGCCAGCAGTTACGGACAGGGCAATCAGCCCCAGCATTTT. Translating gives CASSYGQGNQPQHF.

The V gene is TRBV19, the J gene TRBJ2-7, with 11 positions matching TRBD1. V was pared by 11 bases and J by 0 bases, with 6 bases of the junction left unmatched. Germline CDR1 LNHDA, CDR2 SQIVND (reference sequence). CDR3 length: 14 amino acids. CDR3 protein: CASRDRGASYEQYF. The CDR3 coding sequence is TGTGCCTCACGGGACAGGGGGGCCTCCTACGAGCAGTACTTC.

The CDR3 is CASSETGLAGSPTGELFF. The CDR3 coding sequence is TGTGCCAGCAGTGAGACGGGACTAGCGGGGAGCCCCACCGGGGAGCTGTTTTTT. V gene TRBV6-4 combines with J gene TRBJ2-2; 13 bases fit TRBD2. The CDR3 runs 18 residues. The J segment lost 4 bases and the V segment lost 3 bases, leaving 8 bases of the junction unmatched. Germline CDR1 is MRHNA and CDR2 is SNTAGT.

V and J are TRBV6-1 and TRBJ2-1; TRBD2 aligns across 11 bases. Losses at the gene ends were 11 bases for V and 8 bases for J; bases not matched to a gene: 11. CDR1 is MNHNS and CDR2 is SASEGT in the germline V gene. This CDR3 comprises 14 residues. The CDR3 spells CAGKVLAGDDEQFF. The CDR3 DNA follows: TGTGCCGGAAAGGTACTAGCGGGAGATGATGAGCAGTTCTTC.